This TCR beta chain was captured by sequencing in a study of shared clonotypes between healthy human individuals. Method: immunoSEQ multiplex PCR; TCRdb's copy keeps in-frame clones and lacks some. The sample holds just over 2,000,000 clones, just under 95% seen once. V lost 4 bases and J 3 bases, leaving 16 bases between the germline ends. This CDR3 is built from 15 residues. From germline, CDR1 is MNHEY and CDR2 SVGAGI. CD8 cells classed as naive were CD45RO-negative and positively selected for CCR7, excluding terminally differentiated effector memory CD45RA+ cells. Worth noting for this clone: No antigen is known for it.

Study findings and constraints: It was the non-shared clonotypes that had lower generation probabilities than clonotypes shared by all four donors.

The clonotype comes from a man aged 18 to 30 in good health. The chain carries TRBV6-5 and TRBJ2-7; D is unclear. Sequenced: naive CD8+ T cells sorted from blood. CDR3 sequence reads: CASSSTRVINYEQYF. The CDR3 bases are TGTGCCAGCAGTTCGACCCGAGTGATCAACTACGAGCAGTACTTC.